Detailed here is one TCR beta chain. Its antigen remains unidentified. Germline V CDR1 and CDR2: MNHEY, SMNVEV (reference sequence). The V and J ends lost 4 bases and 5 bases, in that order; junction bases with no gene match: 13. The CDR3 is 17 residues long. 13 Jbeta primers and 60 Vbeta primers were used for the PCR. The data were produced by immunoSEQ multiplex PCR, yet TCRdb's version contains in-frame clones alone and is incomplete. The table shows about 100,000 clones, with approximately 76% occurring only once. This sample was taken from a study of cytomegalovirus exposure and HLA in healthy donors. Notes on the study in general: Later work associated roughly 15,000 TCR beta sequences with HLA alleles at 0.05 false discovery rate.

The gene calls are TRBV27 and TRBJ2-7, with 11 bases matching TRBD2. The sample taken for sequencing was PBMCs. This TCR came from a woman aged 60 to 75 in good health and CMV-seropositive. The CDR3 sequence: CASSSPRVAGGPDEQYF. The CDR3 DNA reads TGTGCCAGCAGTTCCCCCCGGGTAGCGGGAGGGCCAGACGAGCAGTACTTC.